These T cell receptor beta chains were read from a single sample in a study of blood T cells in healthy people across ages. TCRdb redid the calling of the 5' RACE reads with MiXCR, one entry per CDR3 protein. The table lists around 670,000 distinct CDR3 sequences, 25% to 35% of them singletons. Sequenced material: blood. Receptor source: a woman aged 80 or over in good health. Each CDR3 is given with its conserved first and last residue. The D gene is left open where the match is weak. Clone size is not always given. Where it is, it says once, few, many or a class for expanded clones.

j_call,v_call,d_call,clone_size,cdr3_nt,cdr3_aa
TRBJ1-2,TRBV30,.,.,TGTGCCTGGAGTGCACGGGGGGAGGGCTACACCTTC,CAWSARGEGYTF
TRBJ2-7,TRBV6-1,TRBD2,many,TGTGCTTTGCGGGGGTTTTCGTACGAGCAGTACTTC,CALRGFSYEQYF
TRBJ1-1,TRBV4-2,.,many,TGTGCCAGCAGCCAACCAGGGCGGTTAAACACTGAAGCTTTCTTT,CASSQPGRLNTEAFF
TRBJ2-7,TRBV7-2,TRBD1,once,TGTGCCGGCAGCCAACGGGGACAGGGTCGCAACGAGCAGTACTTC,CAGSQRGQGRNEQYF
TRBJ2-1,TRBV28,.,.,TGTGCCAGCAGCGTAGAGGAAGGCCTTGGTTATGAGCAGTTCTTC,CASSVEEGLGYEQFF
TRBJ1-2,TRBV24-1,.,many,TGTGCCACCAGTGCCGGGGGATATGGCTACACCTTC,CATSAGGYGYTF
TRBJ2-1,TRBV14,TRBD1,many,TGTGCCAGCAGCCCACCGGGACAGTCCTACAATGAGCAGTTCTTC,CASSPPGQSYNEQFF
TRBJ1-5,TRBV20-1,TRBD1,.,TGCAGTGCTATGGACAGGTTGGGCAATCAGCCCCAGCATTTT,CSAMDRLGNQPQHF
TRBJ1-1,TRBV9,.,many,TGTGCCAGCAGCGCACAGGGACCCACTGAAGCTTTCTTT,CASSAQGPTEAFF
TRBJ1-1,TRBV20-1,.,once,TGCAGTGCTGGAGATGCGCAGAGGGCTTTCTTT,CSAGDAQRAFF
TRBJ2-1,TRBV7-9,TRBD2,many,TGTGCCAGCAGCACACGGGCGGGGGGGCGCAATGAGCAGTTCTTC,CASSTRAGGRNEQFF
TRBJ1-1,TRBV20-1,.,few,TGCAGTGCTAGAGATACGATCCGGGGTTGGAGCACTGAAGCTTTCTTT,CSARDTIRGWSTEAFF
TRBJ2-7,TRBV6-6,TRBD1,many,TGTGCCAGCAGTTACGGGGACAGCTCCCGGTACGAGCAGTACTTC,CASSYGDSSRYEQYF
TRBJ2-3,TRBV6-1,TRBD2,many,TGTGCCAGCAGTGCCTTGACCGCGACTAGCGGGGCCACAGATACGCAGTATTTT,CASSALTATSGATDTQYF
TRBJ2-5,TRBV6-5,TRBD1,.,TGTGCCAGCAGTTACGACAGGGGCCGCCAAGAGACCCAGTACTTC,CASSYDRGRQETQYF
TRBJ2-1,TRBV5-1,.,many,TGCGCCAGCAGCCCTGTGGGGGACAATGAGCAGTTCTTC,CASSPVGDNEQFF
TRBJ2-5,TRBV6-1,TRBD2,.,TGTGCCAGCAGTGGTGCTAGCGGGGGGATAAGTGAGCAGTACTTC,CASSGASGGISEQYF
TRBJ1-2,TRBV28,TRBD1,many,TGTGCCAGCAGCCAGGGGGATTTCCTCCCCCAAGGTGGCTACACCTTC,CASSQGDFLPQGGYTF
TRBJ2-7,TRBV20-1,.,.,TGCAGTGCTATCCCCGACAGGTACGAGCAGTACTTC,CSAIPDRYEQYF
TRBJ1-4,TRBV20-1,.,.,TGCAGTGCTTCCCAGGGTTCGGGGGAAAAACTGTTTTTT,CSASQGSGEKLFF
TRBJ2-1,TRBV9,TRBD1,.,TGTGCCAGCAGTCCCGGCCAAGGACAGGGGTGGAATGAGCAGTTCTTC,CASSPGQGQGWNEQFF
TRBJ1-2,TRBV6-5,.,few,TGTGCCAGCAGTTACTCCGCGGCAGGAGGGGACACCTTC,CASSYSAAGGDTF
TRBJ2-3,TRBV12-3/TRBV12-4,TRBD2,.,TGTGCCAGCAGCCCCCCAGCGGGAGTGAGCACAGATGCGCAGTATTTT,CASSPPAGVSTDAQYF
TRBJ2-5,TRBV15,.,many,TGTGCCACCAGCAGGGCTGAGGGTTGGGAAGAGACCCAGTACTTC,CATSRAEGWEETQYF
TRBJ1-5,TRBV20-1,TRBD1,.,TGCAGTGCACCAACTAGACAGGGGGCGGGACAGCCCCAGCATTTT,CSAPTRQGAGQPQHF
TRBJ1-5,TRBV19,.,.,TGTGCCAGTAGTATGCGGACGGGCCAGCCCCAGCATTTT,CASSMRTGQPQHF
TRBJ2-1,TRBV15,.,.,TGTGCCACCAGCCGGGCAGGGACGGAGACCCAGTTCTTC,CATSRAGTETQFF
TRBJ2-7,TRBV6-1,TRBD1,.,TGTGCCAGCACTTCCCGGAGAGGGGGCAACTACGAGCAGTACTTC,CASTSRRGGNYEQYF
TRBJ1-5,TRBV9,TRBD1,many,TGTGCCAGCAGCGCGACCACAGGGGCTCAGCCCCAGCATTTT,CASSATTGAQPQHF
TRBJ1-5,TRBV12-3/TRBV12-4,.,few,TGTGCCAGCAGTTACGATAAGCCCCAGCATTTT,CASSYDKPQHF
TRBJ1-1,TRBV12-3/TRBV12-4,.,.,TGTGCCAGCAGAATTGCCTCGGATATGAACACTGAAGCTTTCTTT,CASRIASDMNTEAFF
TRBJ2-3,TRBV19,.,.,TGTGCCAGTAGTATGGGCCACGGAGGTGGAGATACGCAGTATTTT,CASSMGHGGGDTQYF
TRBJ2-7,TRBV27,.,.,TGTGCCAGCAGTTCCTCAGGGGGGGGAAGCGAGCAGTACTTC,CASSSSGGGSEQYF
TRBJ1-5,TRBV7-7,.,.,TGTGCCAGCAGCTTGGACACAAATCAGCCCCAGCATTTT,CASSLDTNQPQHF
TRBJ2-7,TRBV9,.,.,TGTGCCAGCAGCGTATTTGGGGACACCTCCTACGAGCAGTACTTC,CASSVFGDTSYEQYF
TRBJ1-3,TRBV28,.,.,TGTGCCAGCAGCTGCCCCCAGTCTGGAAACACCATATATTTT,CASSCPQSGNTIYF